Below are 25 T cell receptor beta chains sequenced from a single sample in a study of shared clonotypes between healthy human individuals. Produced via immunoSEQ multiplex PCR; TCRdb's table is partial and in-frame only. The table records approximately 640,000 clones, 80% to 95% of them present only once. Sequencing input: memory CD8+ T cells from PBMCs. Sample subset: CD45RO+ cells pooled with CCR7-negative TemRA cells. The receptor set was obtained from a young man in good health. Some clones in this sample may be carry-over from other donors' samples.

The gene calls are TRBV27 and TRBJ1-5; D might be TRBD1 (5 bases). The V gene's germline CDR1 is MNHEY and CDR2 SMNVEV (reference sequence). The CDR3 extends over 15 amino acids. V was trimmed by 3 bases and J by 6 bases, leaving 15 bases between them. The CDR3 is CASSLGGGPPQPQHF. The DNA of the CDR3 is TGTGCCAGCAGTTTGGGGGGGGGACCCCCTCAGCCCCAGCATTTT.

The chain carries TRBV7-6 and TRBJ2-1, with 9 bases that match TRBD2. V was clipped by 3 bases and J by 7 bases; unmatched bases: 7. Germline V gene data show CDR1 as SGHVS and CDR2 as FNYEAQ. The CDR3 is made up of 15 amino acids. The CDR3 reads CASSLTSGVLNEQFF. CDR3 coding DNA: TGTGCCAGCAGCTTGACTAGCGGAGTTTTGAATGAGCAGTTCTTC.

The chain combines TRBV4-3 with TRBJ2-7, with TRBD2 matching over 7 bases. V shed 2 bases, J shed 4 bases, and the junction held 2 bases outside the gene matches. Germline V gene lookup returns CDR1 LGHNA and CDR2 YSLEER. The CDR3 covers 13 residues. The CDR3 loop is CASSQWTSYEQYF. CDR3 bases: TGCGCCAGCAGCCAATGGACTAGTTACGAGCAGTACTTC.

The J gene is TRBJ2-7, the V gene TRBV10-3; TRBD2 is a possible D gene (5 bases). The CDR3 is 11 residues long. The ends were cut back, 4 bases at V and 6 bases at J, with 7 bases in the middle. Germline V gives CDR1 ENHRY, CDR2 SYGVKD. The CDR3 coding sequence is TGTGCCATCAGTGGAGGGCTCGAGCAGTACTTC. Residues: CAISGGLEQYF.

The chain couples TRBV6-6 to TRBJ2-7; D perhaps matches TRBD2 (6 bases). The CDR3 is 14 amino acids. V was trimmed by 6 bases and J by 4 bases, leaving 16 bases between them. Germline CDR1 and CDR2: MNHNY and SVGAGI (reference sequence). In DNA, the CDR3 is TGTGCCAGCAGCGGAGGGACCGAACGATACGAGCAGTACTTC. Its protein product is CASSGGTERYEQYF.

The V gene is TRBV25-1, the J gene TRBJ2-5, with a weak D call TRBD1 (6 bases). Germline loops: CDR1 MGHDK, CDR2 SYGVNS. Deletions cut 1 base from V and 5 bases from J, with 8 bases between. This CDR3 comprises 13 residues. The CDR3 here is CASSEWGPETQYF. The CDR3 coding sequence is TGTGCCAGCAGTGAATGGGGGCCTGAGACCCAGTACTTC.

The gene calls are TRBV5-4 and TRBJ2-7; either TRBD1 or TRBD2 may supply D (5 bases each). Germline assignment: CDR1 SGHNT and CDR2 YYREEE (reference sequence). This CDR3 is built from 13 residues. V was clipped by 4 bases and J by 5 bases, with 13 bases between them. The CDR3, as DNA: TGTGCCAGCAGCCGCTCCAGGGACCACGAGCAGTACTTC. It yields the protein CASSRSRDHEQYF.

The gene calls are TRBV7-2 and TRBJ2-5, with 9 bases identical to TRBD2. Germline CDR1 SGHTA, CDR2 FQGNSA. Trimming removed 4 bases from V and 1 base from J; junction bases left unmatched: 4. This CDR3 has 15 residues. The CDR3 bases are TGTGCCAGCAGCTCGCGGGGGGGCACCCAAGAGACCCAGTACTTC. Protein sequence: CASSSRGGTQETQYF. Supplemented by reference TRBV7-2 and TRBJ2-5, the full variable domain reads GAGVSQSPSNKVTEKGKDVELRCDPISGHTALYWYRQSLGQGLEFLIYFQGNSAPDKSGLPSDRFSAERTGGSVSTLTIQRTQQEDSAVYLCASSSRGGTQETQYFGPGTRLLVL.

The genes are TRBV6-5 and TRBJ1-1; D is uncertain. CDR1 is MNHEY and CDR2 is SVGAGI in the germline V gene. Between the trimmed V and J ends, which lost 5 bases and 4 bases, there was a span of 14 bases. CDR3 length: 14 amino acids. CDR3 amino acids: CASSDLTGRTEAFF. Here the CDR3 DNA reads TGTGCCAGCAGTGACCTTACTGGACGCACTGAAGCTTTCTTT.

The chain uses TRBV18 and TRBJ2-3; 9 nucleotides agree with TRBD1. The J segment lost 5 bases and the V segment lost 5 bases, leaving 8 bases of the junction unmatched. The V gene's germline CDR1 is KGHSH and CDR2 LQKENI. The CDR3 runs 15 residues. The CDR3 sequence is CASSSGQGWIDTQYF. The DNA for the CDR3 is TGTGCCAGCTCATCGGGACAGGGCTGGATAGATACGCAGTATTTT.

This clone appeared a single time. The V and J genes are TRBV27 and TRBJ2-7; 9 bases line up with TRBD2. Per the germline V gene, CDR1 is MNHEY and CDR2 is SMNVEV (reference sequence). This CDR3 spans 14 amino acids. J gave up 6 bases and V 6 bases, and 9 bases lay outside the gene matches. CDR3 sequence reads: CASRRLGLAGEQYF. The CDR3 DNA is TGTGCCAGCAGACGACTGGGACTAGCTGGCGAGCAGTACTTC.

This clone was counted a single time. The genes are TRBV28 and TRBJ1-1; D perhaps matches TRBD1 (5 bases). This CDR3 is built from 11 residues. Germline V gives CDR1 MDHEN, CDR2 SYDVKM. V gave up 5 bases and J gave up 4 bases, with 5 bases separating them. CDR3 DNA sequence: TGTGCCAGCAGTAGGGGCACTGAAGCTTTCTTT. This translates into CASSRGTEAFF.

The chain joins TRBV19 to TRBJ2-1; D call uncertain. The V and J ends lost 8 bases and 0 bases respectively, with 14 bases between them. This CDR3 comprises 15 residues. The germline V gene encodes CDR1 LNHDA and CDR2 SQIVND (reference sequence). In DNA form, the CDR3 reads TGTGCCAGTCGGACCAGCTCGAGCTCCTACAATGAGCAGTTCTTC. As protein: CASRTSSSSYNEQFF. The whole variable domain, filled in from reference TRBV19 and TRBJ2-1, reads DGGITQSPKYLFRKEGQNVTLSCEQNLNHDAMYWYRQDPGQGLRLIYYSQIVNDFQKGDIAEGYSVSREKKESFPLTVTSAQKNPTAFYLCASRTSSSSYNEQFFGPGTRLTVL.

This clone has ten or more counts. The chain couples TRBV7-2 to TRBJ1-1; 11 bases fit TRBD1. Germline V gives CDR1 SGHTA, CDR2 FQGNSA. V lost 4 bases, J lost 7 bases, and 2 bases stayed unmatched. The length of the CDR3 is 13 residues. The CDR3 bases are TGTGCCAGCAGCTACGGGACAGGGGGTGAAGCTTTCTTT. As protein: CASSYGTGGEAFF.

V is TRBV4-1 and J is TRBJ2-7; the match to TRBD1 covers 7 bases. Germline V lookup: CDR1 MGHRA, CDR2 YSYEKL. This CDR3 is 15 amino acids long. V shed 4 bases and J 0 bases; nucleotides not matched to a gene: 6. In DNA form, the CDR3 reads TGCGCCAGCAGCCTCAGACAGGGCAGCTCCTACGAGCAGTACTTC. Translated, it gives CASSLRQGSSYEQYF.

The V gene is TRBV6-1, the J gene TRBJ2-1; 9 bases are a match to TRBD2. Germline trimming cut 2 bases from V and 4 bases from J; bases unmatched to any gene: 6. This CDR3 has 16 residues. CDR1 and CDR2 from the germline V gene are MNHNS and SASEGT. The CDR3: CASSETETSGYNEQFF. The CDR3 nucleotides are TGTGCCAGCAGTGAAACTGAGACTAGCGGATACAATGAGCAGTTCTTC.

The V gene is TRBV19, the J gene TRBJ2-1; 10 nucleotides align to TRBD1. V was clipped by 5 bases and J by 4 bases; unmatched bases: 5. Germline CDR1 reads LNHDA; CDR2 reads SQIVND (reference sequence). The CDR3 totals 15 residues. In DNA form, the CDR3 reads TGTGCCAGTAGTTACCGGGACAGGGGTTACAATGAGCAGTTCTTC. It specifies CASSYRDRGYNEQFF.

The chain combines TRBV12-5 with TRBJ2-1; TRBD1 is a possible D gene (5 bases). CDR1 LGHNT and CDR2 FRNRAP come from the germline V gene. This CDR3 is 16 amino acids long. V lost 2 bases to trimming and J lost 3 bases, with 14 bases between them. DNA of the CDR3: TGTGCTAGTGGTTTGCCCAGGGATAGGTTCTACAATGAGCAGTTCTTC. Translating it yields CASGLPRDRFYNEQFF.

The V call is TRBV11-2, the J call TRBJ2-7; 10 positions match TRBD2. Germline CDR1 and CDR2: SGHAT and FQNNGV. This CDR3 comprises 15 residues. V lost 4 bases to trimming and J lost 3 bases; unmatched junction nucleotides: 6. The CDR3 nucleotides are TGTGCCAGCAGCTCACCAGGACTAGCGGACTACGAGCAGTACTTC. It encodes CASSSPGLADYEQYF.

A few counts support this clone. This rearrangement joins TRBV7-9 to TRBJ1-1, with TRBD1 as a possible D gene (5 bases). V lost 3 bases and J 5 bases, leaving 16 bases between the germline ends. From germline, CDR1 is SEHNR and CDR2 FQNEAQ (reference sequence). The CDR3 contains 15 residues. The CDR3 sequence: CASSFEGRSRTEAFF. In DNA form, the CDR3 reads TGTGCCAGCAGCTTTGAGGGACGGAGCAGGACTGAAGCTTTCTTT.

Here the CDR3 DNA reads TGTGCCTGGGACAGGATTAGCACAGATACGCAGTATTTT. Its translation is CAWDRISTDTQYF. The rearrangement joins TRBV30 to TRBJ2-3; a weak D match, TRBD1 (6 bases). V gave up 5 bases and J gave up 0 bases, with 9 bases separating them. Germline lookup yields CDR1 GTSNPN and CDR2 SVGIG (reference sequence). The length of the CDR3 is 13 residues.

V is TRBV29-1 and J is TRBJ1-1; D unresolved. Germline values: CDR1 SQVTM, CDR2 ANQGSEA. The CDR3 covers 13 residues. With 4 bases removed from V and 3 bases from J, the gap between germline ends came to 12 bases. The CDR3 DNA follows: TGCAGCGTTGCCCCCCGGGTCTACACTGAAGCTTTCTTT. Residues: CSVAPRVYTEAFF.

This chain connects TRBV15 to TRBJ2-3; 16 bases match TRBD2. This CDR3 contains 19 residues. J lost 2 bases, V lost 6 bases, and 11 bases had no gene match. Germline CDR1 is LNHNV and CDR2 is YYDKDF (reference sequence). The CDR3 sequence is CATRGSPGLAGGPTDTQYF. CDR3 coding DNA: TGTGCCACCAGAGGAAGCCCGGGACTAGCGGGAGGGCCCACAGATACGCAGTATTTT.

This chain connects TRBV7-3 to TRBJ2-1; D possibly corresponds to TRBD1 (6 bases). The germline V and J ends were trimmed by 6 bases and 6 bases, with 15 bases remaining between them. Germline V lookup: CDR1 SGHTA, CDR2 FQGTGA. The CDR3 is 14 amino acids. The CDR3 loop is CASSWGRGSNEQFF. CDR3 bases: TGTGCCAGCAGTTGGGGCAGGGGTTCCAATGAGCAGTTCTTC.

V is TRBV5-4 and J is TRBJ1-2; D remains ambiguous. V was cut by 0 bases and J by 7 bases, with 13 bases left in between. CDR1 and CDR2 (germline): SGHNT, YYREEE (reference sequence). The CDR3 is 14 amino acids. The CDR3 loop reads CASSLARDPGGYTF. The CDR3 DNA reads TGTGCCAGCAGCTTGGCCAGAGATCCGGGTGGCTACACCTTC.